These T cell receptor beta chains were read from a single sample in a study of cytomegalovirus exposure and HLA in healthy donors. Method: immunoSEQ multiplex PCR; TCRdb's copy keeps in-frame clones and lacks some. The data show under 130,000 clones, 50% to 65% seen once. The sequencing input was PBMCs. These receptors all come from a man aged 25-45 years in good health and CMV-seropositive. Each CDR3 is given with its conserved first and last residue. The order of the fields is J gene, clone size, D gene, V gene, CDR3 protein, CDR3 DNA. A D gene is named only where the DNA matches it firmly. A clone size is listed for some rows: how often the clone was seen (once, few, many), or a class if it is expanded.

TRBJ2-3	NA	NA	TRBV10-2	CASSVSTRTDTQYF	TGCGCCAGCAGTGTATCGACACGCACAGATACGCAGTATTTT
TRBJ2-3	few	NA	TRBV2	CASRPGLFPPTDTQYF	TGTGCCAGCAGACCCGGACTCTTTCCCCCCACAGATACGCAGTATTTT
TRBJ1-3	NA	NA	TRBV7-9	CASSLIVTHSGNTIYF	TGTGCCAGCAGCTTAATAGTCACCCACTCTGGAAACACCATATATTTT
TRBJ1-5	few	NA	TRBV2	CASSEYTADLGQPQHF	TGTGCCAGCAGTGAATACACAGCCGATCTTGGACAGCCCCAGCATTTT
TRBJ2-1	NA	TRBD2	TRBV2	CASTLGLAGAQQFF	TGTGCCAGTACATTGGGACTAGCGGGGGCCCAGCAGTTCTTC
TRBJ2-1	NA	NA	TRBV9	CASSVPGSSYNEQFF	TGTGCCAGCAGCGTACCCGGGAGCTCCTACAATGAGCAGTTCTTC
TRBJ1-6	NA	TRBD1	TRBV6-1	CASMGTGENSPLHF	TGTGCCAGCATGGGGACAGGAGAGAATTCACCCCTCCACTTT
TRBJ2-3	NA	NA	TRBV9	CASTGNTDTQYF	TGTGCCAGCACCGGGAACACAGATACGCAGTATTTT
TRBJ1-6	few	NA	TRBV27	CASSLSDGRDSPLHF	TGTGCCAGCAGTTTATCGGACGGGAGGGATTCACCCCTCCACTTT
TRBJ1-1	once	NA	TRBV6-4	CASSDSMGRAAFF	TGTGCCAGCAGTGACTCGATGGGCAGGGCAGCTTTCTTT
TRBJ2-7	NA	TRBD1	TRBV11-3	CASTLRTGSSYEQYF	TGTGCCAGCACCCTCCGGACAGGGAGCTCCTACGAGCAGTACTTC
TRBJ2-5	NA	NA	TRBV5-6	CASSLVGGTQYF	TGTGCCAGCAGCTTGGTGGGAGGTACCCAGTACTTC
TRBJ1-5	NA	NA	TRBV5-8	CASSHTKQGFNQPQHF	TGTGCCAGCAGCCATACCAAACAGGGTTTCAACCAGCCCCAGCATTTT
TRBJ2-5	NA	TRBD1	TRBV27	CASSSLKGGQQETQYF	TGTGCCAGCAGTTCCCTGAAAGGGGGCCAACAAGAGACCCAGTACTTC
TRBJ1-2	NA	NA	TRBV5-1	CASRRDPERGYTF	TGCGCCAGCAGGCGGGACCCCGAGCGTGGCTACACCTTC
TRBJ1-2	few	NA	TRBV6-5	CASSYSGGEVNYGYTF	TGTGCCAGCAGTTACTCGGGAGGGGAGGTCAACTATGGCTACACCTTC
TRBJ2-7	NA	TRBD1	TRBV27	CASSLGQRYEQYF	TGTGCCAGCAGTCTGGGACAGCGCTACGAGCAGTACTTC
TRBJ1-1	NA	TRBD1	TRBV2	CASRWTGGHPEAFF	TGTGCCAGCAGATGGACAGGGGGCCACCCCGAAGCTTTCTTT
TRBJ2-7	NA	NA	TRBV5-6	CASSSSPDGIRAYEQYF	TGTGCCAGCAGCTCCTCGCCCGACGGGATACGGGCCTACGAGCAGTACTTC
TRBJ1-4	NA	TRBD1	TRBV6-1	CASSESRGNEKLFF	TGTGCCAGCAGTGAAAGCAGGGGGAATGAAAAACTGTTTTTT
TRBJ1-2	once	NA	TRBV6-5	CASSPRGWGGYTF	TGTGCCAGCAGCCCAAGGGGGTGGGGTGGCTACACCTTC
TRBJ2-7	NA	NA	TRBV5-4	CASSLGYEGGSYEQYF	TGTGCCAGCAGCTTGGGTTACGAAGGGGGCTCCTACGAGCAGTACTTC
TRBJ1-4	NA	NA	TRBV4-1	CASSQVGTTNEKLFF	TGCGCCAGCAGCCAAGTCGGGACAACTAATGAAAAACTGTTTTTT
TRBJ1-2	NA	NA	TRBV2	CASSIPQTNYGYTF	TGTGCCAGCAGTATACCACAGACTAACTATGGCTACACCTTC
TRBJ1-1	NA	NA	TRBV13	CASSLQGWRPEAFF	TGTGCCAGCAGCTTACAGGGGTGGCGACCTGAAGCTTTCTTT
TRBJ2-1	few	NA	TRBV19	CAARQSHSNEQFF	TGTGCCGCCCGACAAAGCCACTCTAATGAGCAGTTCTTC
TRBJ1-6	NA	NA	TRBV5-6	CASSPRDRYSPLHF	TGTGCCAGCAGCCCCAGAGACAGGTATTCACCCCTCCACTTT
TRBJ1-5	NA	NA	TRBV10-3	CASSREGSNQPQHF	TGTGCCAGCTCCCGGGAGGGGAGCAATCAGCCCCAGCATTTT
TRBJ2-3	NA	NA	TRBV2	CASKTGEWQYF	TGTGCCAGCAAGACGGGGGAATGGCAGTATTTT
TRBJ2-5	NA	TRBD2	TRBV6-1	CASSEARWGGQETQYF	TGTGCCAGCAGTGAAGCTCGGTGGGGGGGTCAAGAGACCCAGTACTTC
TRBJ1-5	few	TRBD1	TRBV28	CASRAAGGGNQPQHF	TGTGCCAGCAGAGCCGCAGGGGGAGGCAATCAGCCCCAGCATTTT
TRBJ2-7	NA	NA	TRBV23-1	CATSQLPQDQPTYEQYF	TGCGCCACATCTCAGTTGCCACAAGATCAACCCACCTACGAGCAGTACTTC
TRBJ2-5	NA	NA	TRBV5-4	CASSLGGVETQYF	TGTGCCAGCAGCCTAGGAGGAGTGGAGACCCAGTACTTC
TRBJ1-2	NA	NA	TRBV5-6	CASSFQASNYGYTF	TGTGCCAGCAGCTTCCAGGCATCTAACTATGGCTACACCTTC
TRBJ2-7	NA	NA	TRBV5-1	CASSFESSYEQYF	TGCGCCAGCAGCTTTGAGAGCTCCTACGAGCAGTACTTC
TRBJ2-3	once	NA	TRBV5-1	CASSLDSFSTDTQYF	TGCGCCAGCAGCTTGGATAGCTTCAGCACAGATACGCAGTATTTT
TRBJ1-4	once	NA	TRBV6-6	CASSGRQSNEKLFF	TGTGCCAGCAGCGGGAGACAGTCTAATGAAAAACTGTTTTTT
TRBJ1-5	NA	NA	TRBV27	CASSDRPNQPQHF	TGTGCCAGCAGCGACAGGCCTAATCAGCCCCAGCATTTT
TRBJ2-3	once	TRBD1	TRBV9	CASSVGTGAYDTQYF	TGTGCCAGCAGCGTAGGGACAGGAGCTTATGATACGCAGTATTTT
TRBJ1-1	NA	NA	TRBV2	CASSPLARGAFF	TGTGCCAGCAGTCCCCTAGCGCGGGGAGCTTTCTTT
TRBJ2-3	few	NA	TRBV5-1	CASSRNLGHSTDTQYF	TGCGCCAGCAGCAGGAACTTGGGACACTCCACAGATACGCAGTATTTT
TRBJ2-3	few	NA	TRBV4-1	CASSQVGEVDTQYF	TGCGCCAGCAGCCAAGTTGGAGAGGTAGATACGCAGTATTTT
TRBJ2-2	NA	TRBD1	TRBV4-2	CASRQGAGTGELVF	TGTGCCAGCAGACAGGGGGCGGGAACCGGGGAGCTGGTTTTT
TRBJ2-5	once	TRBD2	TRBV10-3	CAINRSGGETQYF	TGTGCCATCAACCGAAGCGGGGGGGAGACCCAGTACTTC
TRBJ2-3	few	TRBD2	TRBV6-1	CASSGSRDYGADTQYF	TGTGCCAGCAGTGGATCCCGGGACTATGGGGCAGATACGCAGTATTTT